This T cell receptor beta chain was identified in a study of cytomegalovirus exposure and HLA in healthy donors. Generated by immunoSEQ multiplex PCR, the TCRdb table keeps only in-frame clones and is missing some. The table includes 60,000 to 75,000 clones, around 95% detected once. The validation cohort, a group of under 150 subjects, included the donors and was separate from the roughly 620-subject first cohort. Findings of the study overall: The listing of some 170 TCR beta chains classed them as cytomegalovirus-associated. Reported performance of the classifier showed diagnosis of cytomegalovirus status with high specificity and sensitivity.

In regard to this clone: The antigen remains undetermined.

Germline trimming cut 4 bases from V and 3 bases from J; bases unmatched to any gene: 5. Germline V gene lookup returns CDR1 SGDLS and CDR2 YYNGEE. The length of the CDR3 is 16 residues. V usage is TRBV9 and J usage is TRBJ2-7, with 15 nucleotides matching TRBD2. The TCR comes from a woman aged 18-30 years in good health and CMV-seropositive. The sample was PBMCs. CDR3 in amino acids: CASSSGLAGGDYEQYF. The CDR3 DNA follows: TGTGCCAGCAGCTCTGGACTAGCGGGAGGGGACTACGAGCAGTACTTC.